The 4 T cell receptor beta chains below all came from one sample that was sequenced in a study of metastatic and nonmetastatic thyroid tumors. Patients were all untreated before their thyroid surgery. TCRdb reanalyzed the PCR reads with MiXCR. The profile shows about 42,000 clones, about 12% of them singletons. The sequenced sample consisted of blood. These receptors all stem from a male donor with papillary thyroid cancer or a benign thyroid nodule (not recorded which). Some clones in this sample may be carry-over from other donors' samples.

This clone was seen many times. The sample carries other DNA sequences with the same CDR3. The chain links TRBV14 to TRBJ2-1; D uncertain. The V gene's germline CDR1 is SGHDN and CDR2 FVKESK. Trimming left V 1 base short and J 0 bases short, with 10 bases between. This CDR3 spans 16 amino acids. The DNA of the CDR3 is TGTGCCAGCAGCCAAGGGCAGAGGAGCTCCTACAATGAGCAGTTCTTC. It encodes CASSQGQRSSYNEQFF.

The sample holds many counts of this clone. The gene calls are TRBV6-5 and TRBJ1-1, with no clear D. Deletions cut 2 bases from V and 0 bases from J, with 10 bases between. Looked up from germline, CDR1 is MNHEY and CDR2 is SVGAGI. CDR3 length equals 15 residues. CDR3 residues: CASSYRHAVNTEAFF. The DNA for the CDR3 is TGTGCCAGCAGTTACAGGCATGCGGTGAACACTGAAGCTTTCTTT.

Regarding this clone: A much larger clone differs by one base, so this may be a read error. V and J are TRBV20-1 and TRBJ2-1; 12 positions agree with TRBD1. V shed 7 bases and J 8 bases; nucleotides not matched to a gene: 12. CDR3 size: 15 residues. Per the germline V gene, CDR1 is DFQATT and CDR2 is SNEGSKA (reference sequence). The DNA of the CDR3 is TGCAGTGTAGGGGCCCGGGACAGGGGGCGGGATGAGCAGTTCTTC. Translating gives CSVGARDRGRDEQFF.

This clone was counted at least ten times. The chain carries TRBV10-3 and TRBJ2-1, with TRBD2 matching over 14 bases. Germline loops: CDR1 ENHRY, CDR2 SYGVKD. The CDR3 is 14 amino acids. Trimming at V came to 9 bases and at J to 8 bases, leaving 6 bases not matched to a gene. Written as DNA, the CDR3 is TGTGCCATAGGGACTAGCGGGAGTAGCGATGAGCAGTTCTTC. It is translated as CAIGTSGSSDEQFF.